This passage covers 30 T cell receptor beta chains from one sample sequenced in a study of blood T cell repertoires in COVID-19. TCRdb's copy holds only in-frame clones and misses some; the assay was immunoSEQ multiplex PCR. The sample lists some 100,000 clones; about 87% were seen once. Sequenced: peripheral blood. The receptors originated from a woman between 45 and 60 years old with acute or convalescent COVID-19.

The count of this clone is one. The V and J genes are TRBV7-2 and TRBJ2-3; 9 nucleotides align to TRBD1. V dropped 1 base and J dropped 7; count of bases not matched to a gene: 3. From germline, CDR1 is SGHTA and CDR2 FQGNSA. The CDR3 is 14 residues long. The CDR3 spells CASSLDRGRNTQYF. The CDR3 DNA sequence: TGTGCCAGCAGCTTAGACAGGGGGCGGAATACGCAGTATTTT. The full variable domain, with the rest looked up from reference TRBV7-2 and TRBJ2-3, is GAGVSQSPSNKVTEKGKDVELRCDPISGHTALYWYRQSLGQGLEFLIYFQGNSAPDKSGLPSDRFSAERTGGSVSTLTIQRTQQEDSAVYLCASSLDRGRNTQYFGPGTRLTVL.

The chain combines TRBV5-1 with TRBJ1-2; 9 nucleotides align to TRBD1. Germline assignment: CDR1 SGHRS and CDR2 YFSETQ. Trimming took 0 bases from V and 8 from J; bases not matched to a gene: 5. This CDR3 has 14 residues. The CDR3 nucleotides read TGCGCCAGCAGCTTGGGGGACAGGGTTGGCGGCTACACCTTC. Protein: CASSLGDRVGGYTF.

The chain has TRBV10-3 and TRBJ2-3; a possible D gene is TRBD2 (7 bases). The CDR3 sequence is 14 residues long. The V gene's germline CDR1 is ENHRY and CDR2 SYGVKD. V was shortened by 11 bases and J by 2 bases, with 17 bases between the two germline ends. DNA for the CDR3: TGTGCCGGCGGGGGCCACGGTATCACAGATACGCAGTATTTT. Its translation: CAGGGHGITDTQYF.

This chain uses TRBV12-3 or TRBV12-4 with TRBJ1-1; D is uncertain. The CDR3 is made up of 11 amino acids. V shed 3 bases and J shed 7 bases, with 6 bases lying between them. The CDR3 reads CASSFSGEAFF. The CDR3 region has the DNA TGTGCCAGCAGTTTTAGCGGTGAAGCTTTCTTT.

This chain links TRBV5-1 with TRBJ2-3; D may be TRBD1 (5 bases). The V gene's germline CDR1 is SGHRS and CDR2 YFSETQ. Between the trimmed V and J ends, which lost 4 bases and 2 bases, there was a span of 8 bases. This CDR3 has 13 residues. CDR3 region: CASSATATDTQYF. CDR3 in DNA: TGCGCCAGCAGCGCGACAGCCACAGATACGCAGTATTTT. Using reference TRBV5-1 and TRBJ2-3 for the parts outside the CDR3, the full variable domain is KAGVTQTPRYLIKTRGQQVTLSCSPISGHRSVSWYQQTPGQGLQFLFEYFSETQRNKGNFPGRFSGRQFSNSRSEMNVSTLELGDSALYLCASSATATDTQYFGPGTRLTVL.

The chain employs TRBV18 and TRBJ1-4; 9 positions agree with TRBD1. The CDR3 is made up of 17 amino acids. CDR1 and CDR2 from the germline V gene are KGHSH and LQKENI. The ends lost 3 bases at V and 3 bases at J; junction bases unmatched: 8. The CDR3 sequence: CASSPPGQGSANEKLFF. CDR3 nucleotides: TGTGCCAGCTCACCGCCGGGACAGGGCTCGGCTAATGAAAAACTGTTTTTT.

The chain has TRBV3-1 (or the pseudogene TRBV3-2) and TRBJ2-7, with a possible D match to TRBD2 (5 bases). From germline, CDR1 is LGHDT and CDR2 YNNKEL (reference sequence). The CDR3 contains 13 residues. With 5 bases removed from V and 7 bases from J, the gap between germline ends came to 15 bases. The CDR3 loop reads CASSSSSGWEQYF. CDR3 nucleotide sequence: TGTGCCAGCAGCTCAAGTTCGGGGTGGGAGCAGTACTTC.

As concerns this clone: Its ends do not fully match the called genes, so a read error is possible. This sequence joins TRBV28 and TRBJ2-3; D might be TRBD2 (7 bases). The CDR3 runs to 14 residues. Germline lookup yields CDR1 MDHEN and CDR2 SYDVKM. CDR3 loop: CAVGGGLSTGTQYF. CDR3 nucleotides: TGTGCGGTAGGGGGGGGCCTTAGCACAGGTACGCAGTATTTT.

This rearrangement joins TRBV5-1 to TRBJ1-1; weak D call: TRBD1 (6 bases). CDR3 length equals 14 residues. Germline CDR1 SGHRS, CDR2 YFSETQ. Between the trimmed V and J ends, which lost 4 bases and 8 bases, there was a span of 18 bases. In nucleotides, the CDR3 is TGCGCCAGCAGCCCCCAGGGGCCCGGGGACGAAGCTTTCTTT. Protein: CASSPQGPGDEAFF.

This chain joins TRBV3-1 (or the pseudogene TRBV3-2) and TRBJ2-5; tentatively, D is TRBD1 (6 bases). V dropped 4 bases and J dropped 1 base, with 10 bases sitting between them. From germline, CDR1 is LGHDT and CDR2 YNNKEL (reference sequence). This CDR3 spans 14 amino acids. The CDR3, as DNA: TGTGCCAGCAGCCTCAGGGGCGCCCAAGAGACCCAGTACTTC. It is translated as CASSLRGAQETQYF.

The chain joins TRBV19 to TRBJ1-5; 8 bases are a match to TRBD1. Looked up from germline, CDR1 is LNHDA and CDR2 is SQIVND (reference sequence). After removal of 4 bases from V and 4 bases from J, the junction contained 9 bases not matched to a gene. CDR3 size: 16 residues. CDR3 in amino acids: CASSRQGARGNQPQHF. The CDR3 coding sequence is TGTGCCAGTAGTAGGCAGGGGGCGCGGGGTAATCAGCCCCAGCATTTT.

This sequence joins TRBV4-1 and TRBJ1-5; the D is unclear. Deletions cut 0 bases from V and 5 bases from J, with 8 bases between. CDR3 length: 14 residues. CDR1 MGHRA and CDR2 YSYEKL come from the germline V gene. The DNA of the CDR3 is TGCGCCAGCAGCCAAGAAGAGAGTTATCAGCCCCAGCATTTT. Encoded protein: CASSQEESYQPQHF.

J is TRBJ1-6 and V is TRBV7-3, with TRBD1 as a possible D gene (6 bases). V lost 5 bases and J lost 8, with 16 bases in between. Germline assignment: CDR1 SGHTA and CDR2 FQGTGA. The CDR3 has 15 residues. The CDR3 coding sequence is TGTGCCAGCAGCACCGGACAGATCCGCTATTCACCCCTCCACTTT. Amino acids: CASSTGQIRYSPLHF.

This rearrangement joins TRBV10-3 to TRBJ1-5; D is possibly TRBD1 (6 bases). V gave up 2 bases and J gave up 1 base, with 6 bases separating them. This CDR3 has 14 amino acids. Per the germline V gene, CDR1 is ENHRY and CDR2 is SYGVKD. The CDR3 sequence: CAISETGSNQPQHF. Here the CDR3 DNA reads TGTGCCATCAGTGAGACAGGGAGCAATCAGCCCCAGCATTTT.

The chain carries TRBV6-5 and TRBJ1-1; possible D gene TRBD1, 5 bases. CDR1 and CDR2 (germline): MNHEY, SVGAGI. Trimming cost V 0 bases and J 5 bases, with 16 bases left between them. The CDR3 is 16 amino acids. The DNA of the CDR3 is TGTGCCAGCAGTTACTCGCGGGGGGGGAGGATGACTGAAGCTTTCTTT. This gives the protein CASSYSRGGRMTEAFF.

The chain employs TRBV24-1 and TRBJ2-1, with 10 nucleotides matching TRBD2. J gave up 3 bases and V 2 bases, and 15 bases lay outside the gene matches. The V gene's germline CDR1 is KGHDR and CDR2 SFDVKD. This CDR3 spans 20 amino acids. The CDR3 loop is CATSDSSSSASGGFYNEQFF. The CDR3 region has the DNA TGTGCCACCAGTGATTCCTCATCCTCCGCTAGCGGGGGCTTCTACAATGAGCAGTTCTTC.

The table lists this clone with a few counts. In nucleotides, the CDR3 is TGTGCCAGCAGCCCTCAGGACAGTCAGCCCCAGCATTTT. Translated, it gives CASSPQDSQPQHF. J is TRBJ1-5 and V is TRBV7-2; D may be TRBD1 (6 bases). Looked up from germline, CDR1 is SGHTA and CDR2 is FQGNSA. This CDR3 has 13 amino acids. V was clipped by 5 bases and J by 6 bases, with 11 bases between them. Looking up the rest from reference TRBV7-2 and TRBJ1-5 gives the full variable domain: GAGVSQSPSNKVTEKGKDVELRCDPISGHTALYWYRQSLGQGLEFLIYFQGNSAPDKSGLPSDRFSAERTGGSVSTLTIQRTQQEDSAVYLCASSPQDSQPQHFGDGTRLSIL.

The CDR3 region has the DNA TGTGCCACAAAAGAGGGAGCTGCTAACTATGGCTACACCTTC. This translates into CATKEGAANYGYTF. This chain uses TRBV19 with TRBJ1-2; D ambiguous. The germline V and J ends were trimmed by 10 bases and 0 bases, with 15 bases remaining between them. Germline V CDR1 and CDR2: LNHDA, SQIVND (reference sequence). The CDR3 extends over 14 amino acids.

The CDR3 DNA reads TGTGCCAGCAGCAGGACAGGGATCAATGAGCAGTTCTTC. Translating it yields CASSRTGINEQFF. The gene calls are TRBV5-6 and TRBJ2-1; 8 positions agree with TRBD1. Per germline, CDR1 SGHDT and CDR2 YYEEEE. The CDR3 extends over 13 amino acids. The J segment lost 6 bases and the V segment lost 4 bases, leaving 3 bases of the junction unmatched. The full variable domain, in which reference TRBV5-6 and TRBJ2-1 provide the parts outside the CDR3, is DAGVTQSPTHLIKTRGQQVTLRCSPKSGHDTVSWYQQALGQGPQFIFQYYEEEERQRGNFPDRFSGHQFPNYSSELNVNALLLGDSALYLCASSRTGINEQFFGPGTRLTVL.

The chain employs TRBV27 and TRBJ1-4; D remains unclear. The ends were cut back, 5 bases at V and 5 bases at J, with 9 bases in the middle. This CDR3 spans 13 amino acids. Germline V gene lookup returns CDR1 MNHEY and CDR2 SMNVEV (reference sequence). This CDR3 reads CASSVGPNEKLFF. The CDR3 bases are TGTGCCAGCAGTGTGGGCCCCAATGAAAAACTGTTTTTT.

The chain uses TRBV7-6 and TRBJ1-1; 7 bases line up with TRBD1. V lost 5 bases, J lost 6 bases, and 18 bases stayed unmatched. The CDR3 extends over 17 amino acids. CDR1 SGHVS and CDR2 FNYEAQ come from the germline V gene. The DNA for the CDR3 is TGTGCCAGCAGCCCACAACAGGGGTCGACCACTGGCGCTGAAGCTTTCTTT. Its protein product is CASSPQQGSTTGAEAFF.

This rearrangement joins TRBV6-5 to TRBJ1-2; D is possibly TRBD1 (6 bases). The CDR3 extends over 15 amino acids. The V and J ends lost 0 bases and 4 bases respectively, with 12 bases between them. From germline, CDR1 is MNHEY and CDR2 SVGAGI. CDR3 nucleotides: TGTGCCAGCAGTTACTCTCCAGGGGCAGGCTATGGCTACACCTTC. As protein: CASSYSPGAGYGYTF.

The rearrangement uses TRBV19 and TRBJ2-7; D might be TRBD1 (6 bases). Per the germline V gene, CDR1 is LNHDA and CDR2 is SQIVND (reference sequence). Trimming left V 6 bases short and J 5 bases short, with 17 bases between. The CDR3 has 14 residues. This CDR3 reads CASRSPGAGHEQYF. The CDR3 coding sequence is TGTGCCAGTAGGAGTCCAGGGGCAGGACACGAGCAGTACTTC.

This clone was seen only a few times. This sequence joins TRBV5-6 and TRBJ1-1; 8 bases agree with TRBD1. Germline CDR1 and CDR2: SGHDT and YYEEEE. Trimming cost V 4 bases and J 5 bases; bases outside gene matches: 13. This CDR3 has 16 residues. CDR3 nucleotide sequence: TGTGCCAGCAGCAGAAGATGGACAGGGTTGTTGACTGAAGCTTTCTTT. Protein: CASSRRWTGLLTEAFF. The variable domain in full, with the rest retrieved from reference TRBV5-6 and TRBJ1-1, is DAGVTQSPTHLIKTRGQQVTLRCSPKSGHDTVSWYQQALGQGPQFIFQYYEEEERQRGNFPDRFSGHQFPNYSSELNVNALLLGDSALYLCASSRRWTGLLTEAFFGQGTRLTVV.

The gene calls are TRBV3-1 (or the pseudogene TRBV3-2) and TRBJ2-2; maybe TRBD1 (6 bases). V was pared by 1 base and J by 0 bases, with 15 bases between. CDR1 and CDR2 (germline): LGHDT, YNNKEL (reference sequence). The CDR3 extends over 18 amino acids. CDR3 bases: TGTGCCAGCAGCCAAGTCCTTGTAGGGGGAACGAACACCGGGGAGCTGTTTTTT. It translates to CASSQVLVGGTNTGELFF.

The rearrangement joins TRBV20-1 to TRBJ2-7; D is unclear. Germline CDR1 reads DFQATT; CDR2 reads SNEGSKA (reference sequence). The ends were cut back, 6 bases at V and 2 bases at J, with 8 bases in the middle. CDR3 size: 11 residues. The CDR3 spells CSATKTYEQYF. The DNA of the CDR3 is TGCAGTGCAACAAAGACCTACGAGCAGTACTTC.

The V call is TRBV9, the J call TRBJ1-3, with D maybe TRBD1 (5 bases). V lost 0 bases, J lost 0 bases, and 13 bases lay in between. Germline V gene data show CDR1 as SGDLS and CDR2 as YYNGEE. This CDR3 has 17 amino acids. CDR3 in amino acids: CASSVGPTRASGNTIYF. CDR3 nucleotides: TGTGCCAGCAGCGTAGGCCCAACCAGGGCCTCTGGAAACACCATATATTTT.

The chain is built from TRBV10-3 and TRBJ1-6; D possibly corresponds to TRBD1 (5 bases). CDR1 is ENHRY, CDR2 SYGVKD, per germline. V was cut by 7 bases and J by 7 bases, with 14 bases left in between. The CDR3 consists of 14 residues. The chain's CDR3 is CAITYGGGNSPLHF. The CDR3 coding sequence is TGTGCCATCACTTACGGGGGGGGGAATTCACCCCTCCACTTT.

The gene calls are TRBV30 and TRBJ1-5; D perhaps matches TRBD1 (6 bases). Trimming shortened V by 5 bases and J by 4 bases, and 15 bases separated the two germline ends. This CDR3 is 14 amino acids long. Germline V lookup: CDR1 GTSNPN, CDR2 SVGIG (reference sequence). The CDR3 sequence: CAWDAGTRNQPQHF. The CDR3 coding sequence is TGTGCCTGGGATGCCGGGACAAGGAATCAGCCCCAGCATTTT.

This sequence joins TRBV3-1 (or the pseudogene TRBV3-2) and TRBJ1-2; 10 nucleotides line up with TRBD1. The CDR3 sequence is 15 residues long. Germline CDR1 LGHDT, CDR2 YNNKEL (reference sequence). The V gene end was trimmed by 0 bases and the J gene end by 4 bases; junction bases not matched to a gene: 2. CDR3 region: CASSQDGTGAYGYTF. CDR3 bases: TGTGCCAGCAGCCAAGATGGGACAGGGGCCTATGGCTACACCTTC.